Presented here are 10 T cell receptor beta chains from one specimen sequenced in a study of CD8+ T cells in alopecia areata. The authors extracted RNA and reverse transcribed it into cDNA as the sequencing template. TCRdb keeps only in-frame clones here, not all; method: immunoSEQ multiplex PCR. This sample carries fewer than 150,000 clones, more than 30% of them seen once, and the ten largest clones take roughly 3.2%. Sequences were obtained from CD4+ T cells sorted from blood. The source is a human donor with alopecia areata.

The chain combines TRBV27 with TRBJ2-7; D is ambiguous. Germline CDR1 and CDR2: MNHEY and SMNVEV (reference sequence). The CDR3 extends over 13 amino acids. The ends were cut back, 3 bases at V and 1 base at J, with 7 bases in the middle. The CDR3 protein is CASSFRLSYEQYF. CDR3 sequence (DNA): TGTGCCAGCAGTTTTAGGCTGTCCTACGAGCAGTACTTC.

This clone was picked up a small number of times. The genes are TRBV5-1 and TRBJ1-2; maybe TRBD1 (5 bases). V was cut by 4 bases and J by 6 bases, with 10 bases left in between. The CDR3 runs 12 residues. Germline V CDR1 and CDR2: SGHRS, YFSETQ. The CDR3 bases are TGCGCCAGCAGCCGGGACGGTGATGGCTACACCTTC. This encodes CASSRDGDGYTF.

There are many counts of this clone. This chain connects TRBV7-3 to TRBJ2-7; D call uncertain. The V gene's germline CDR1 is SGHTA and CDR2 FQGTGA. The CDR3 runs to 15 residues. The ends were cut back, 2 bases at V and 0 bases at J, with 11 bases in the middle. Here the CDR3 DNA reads TGTGCCAGCAGCTTACTCGCTGAGAGCTCCTACGAGCAGTACTTC. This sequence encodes CASSLLAESSYEQYF.

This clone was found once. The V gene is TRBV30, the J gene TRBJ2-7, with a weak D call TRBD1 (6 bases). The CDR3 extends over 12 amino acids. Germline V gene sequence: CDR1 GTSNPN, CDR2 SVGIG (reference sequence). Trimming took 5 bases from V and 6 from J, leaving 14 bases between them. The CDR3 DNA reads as TGTGCCTGGTACCGGGACAAAGGCGAGCAGTACTTC. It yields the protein CAWYRDKGEQYF.

The CDR3 reads CSVHSVHSNTEAFF. CDR3 DNA: TGCAGCGTCCACTCGGTCCATTCGAACACTGAAGCTTTCTTT. The genes are TRBV29-1 and TRBJ1-1; D gene uncertain. Trimming shortened V by 6 bases and J by 1 base, and 15 bases separated the two germline ends. The CDR3 is made up of 14 amino acids. Germline assignment: CDR1 SQVTM and CDR2 ANQGSEA. Looking up the rest from reference TRBV29-1 and TRBJ1-1 gives the full variable domain: SAVISQKPSRDICQRGTSLTIQCQVDSQVTMMFWYRQQPGQSLTLIATANQGSEATYESGFVIDKFPISRPNLTFSTLTVSNMSPEDSSIYLCSVHSVHSNTEAFFGQGTRLTVV.

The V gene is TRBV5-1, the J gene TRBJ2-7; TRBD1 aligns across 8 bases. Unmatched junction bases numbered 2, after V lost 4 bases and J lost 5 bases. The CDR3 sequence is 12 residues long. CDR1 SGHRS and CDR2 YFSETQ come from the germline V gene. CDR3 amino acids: CASSPDRDEQYF. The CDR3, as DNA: TGCGCCAGCAGCCCGGACAGGGACGAGCAGTACTTC.

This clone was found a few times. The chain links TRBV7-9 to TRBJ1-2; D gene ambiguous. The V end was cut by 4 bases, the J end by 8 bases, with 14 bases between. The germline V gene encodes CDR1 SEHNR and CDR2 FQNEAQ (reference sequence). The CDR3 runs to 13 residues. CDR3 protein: CASSSRSTGGYTF. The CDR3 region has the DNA TGTGCCAGCAGCTCAAGGTCAACGGGAGGCTACACCTTC. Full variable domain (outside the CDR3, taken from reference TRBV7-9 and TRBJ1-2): DTGVSQNPRHKITKRGQNVTFRCDPISEHNRLYWYRQTLGQGPEFLTYFQNEAQLEKSRLLSDRFSAERPKGSFSTLEIQRTEQGDSAMYLCASSSRSTGGYTFGSGTRLTVV.

This CDR3 is CASSLIKTSGSYEQYF. The CDR3 DNA is TGCGCCAGCAGTTTGATTAAAACTAGCGGATCCTACGAGCAGTACTTC. This chain connects TRBV5-1 to TRBJ2-7, with 8 nucleotides matching TRBD2. The CDR3 extends over 16 amino acids. With V trimmed by 5 bases and J by 1 base, 11 bases remained unmatched. Per germline, CDR1 SGHRS and CDR2 YFSETQ.

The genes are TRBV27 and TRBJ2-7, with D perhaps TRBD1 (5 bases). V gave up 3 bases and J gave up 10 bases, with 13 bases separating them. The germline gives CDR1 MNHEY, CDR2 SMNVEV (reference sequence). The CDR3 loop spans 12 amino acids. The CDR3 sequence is CASSLRTGKQYF. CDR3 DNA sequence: TGTGCCAGCAGTTTGAGAACAGGCAAACAGTACTTC.

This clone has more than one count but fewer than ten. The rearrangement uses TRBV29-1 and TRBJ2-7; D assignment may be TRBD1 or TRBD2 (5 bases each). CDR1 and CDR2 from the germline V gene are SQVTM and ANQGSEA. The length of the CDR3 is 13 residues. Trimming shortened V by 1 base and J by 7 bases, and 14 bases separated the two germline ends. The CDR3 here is CSVEVQAGSEQYF. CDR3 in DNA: TGCAGCGTTGAAGTACAGGCGGGTAGTGAGCAGTACTTC.